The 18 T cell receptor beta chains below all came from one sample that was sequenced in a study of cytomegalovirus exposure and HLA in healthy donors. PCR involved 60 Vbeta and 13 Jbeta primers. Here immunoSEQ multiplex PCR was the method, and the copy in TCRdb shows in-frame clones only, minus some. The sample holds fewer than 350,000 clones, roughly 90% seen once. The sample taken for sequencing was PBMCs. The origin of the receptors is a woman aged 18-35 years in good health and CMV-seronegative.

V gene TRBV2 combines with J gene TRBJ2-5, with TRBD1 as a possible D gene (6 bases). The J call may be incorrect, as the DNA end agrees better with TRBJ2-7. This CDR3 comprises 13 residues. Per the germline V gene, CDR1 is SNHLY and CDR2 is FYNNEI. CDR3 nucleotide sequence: TGTGCCAGCAGTCGAACAGGGATCCACGAGCAGTACTTC. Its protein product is CASSRTGIHEQYF.

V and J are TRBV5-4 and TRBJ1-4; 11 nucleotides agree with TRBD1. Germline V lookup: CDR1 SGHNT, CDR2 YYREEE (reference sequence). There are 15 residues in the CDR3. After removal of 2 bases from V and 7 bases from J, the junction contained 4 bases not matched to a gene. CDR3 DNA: TGTGCCAGCAGCTTACCGGGACAGGGGGGTGAAAAACTGTTTTTT. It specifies CASSLPGQGGEKLFF.

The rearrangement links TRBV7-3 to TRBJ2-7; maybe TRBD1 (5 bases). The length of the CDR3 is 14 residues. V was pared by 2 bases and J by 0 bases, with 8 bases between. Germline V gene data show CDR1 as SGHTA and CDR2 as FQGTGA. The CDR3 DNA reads TGTGCCAGCAGCTTAGGGGCCTCCTCCTACGAGCAGTACTTC. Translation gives CASSLGASSYEQYF.

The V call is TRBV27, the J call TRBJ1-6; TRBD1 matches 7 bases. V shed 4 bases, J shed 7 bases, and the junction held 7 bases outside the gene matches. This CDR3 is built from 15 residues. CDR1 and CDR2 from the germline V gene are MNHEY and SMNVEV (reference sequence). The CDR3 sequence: CASSSLGQTNSPLHF. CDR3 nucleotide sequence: TGTGCCAGCAGTTCCCTGGGACAGACAAATTCACCCCTCCACTTT.

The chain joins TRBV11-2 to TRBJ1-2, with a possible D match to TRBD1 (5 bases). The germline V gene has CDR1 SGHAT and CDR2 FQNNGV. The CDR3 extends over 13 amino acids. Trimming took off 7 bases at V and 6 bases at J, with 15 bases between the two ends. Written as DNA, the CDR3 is TGTGCCAGCACCCAGGGAACAATTAATGGCTACACCTTC. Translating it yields CASTQGTINGYTF.

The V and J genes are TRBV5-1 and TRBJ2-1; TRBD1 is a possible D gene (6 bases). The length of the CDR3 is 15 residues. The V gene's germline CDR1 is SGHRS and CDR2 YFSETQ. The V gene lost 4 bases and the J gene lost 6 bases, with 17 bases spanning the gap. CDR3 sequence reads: CASSAGTQGGNEQFF. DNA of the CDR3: TGCGCCAGCAGCGCCGGGACACAAGGGGGCAATGAGCAGTTCTTC.

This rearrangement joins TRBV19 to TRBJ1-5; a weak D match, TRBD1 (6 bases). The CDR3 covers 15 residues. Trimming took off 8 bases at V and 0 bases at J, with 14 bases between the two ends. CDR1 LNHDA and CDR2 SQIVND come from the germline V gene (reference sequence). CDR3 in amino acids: CASREGDNSNQPQHF. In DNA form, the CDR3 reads TGTGCCAGTCGAGAAGGGGACAATAGCAATCAGCCCCAGCATTTT.

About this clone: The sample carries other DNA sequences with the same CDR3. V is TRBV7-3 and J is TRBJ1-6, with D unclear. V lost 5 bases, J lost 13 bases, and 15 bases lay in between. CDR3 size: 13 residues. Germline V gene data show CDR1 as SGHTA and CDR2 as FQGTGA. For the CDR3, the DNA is TGTGCCAGCAGCGTCGAGTTACGTTCCCCCCTCCACTTT. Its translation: CASSVELRSPLHF.

The CDR3 DNA reads as TGTGCCAGCAGCGCCGGACTAGCGGGGATCTACGAGCAGTACTTC. Translated, it gives CASSAGLAGIYEQYF. This chain links TRBV9 with TRBJ2-7; TRBD2 agrees at 12 bases. Germline CDR1 and CDR2: SGDLS and YYNGEE. The CDR3 consists of 15 residues. V was pared by 3 bases and J by 3 bases, with 4 bases of the junction left unmatched.

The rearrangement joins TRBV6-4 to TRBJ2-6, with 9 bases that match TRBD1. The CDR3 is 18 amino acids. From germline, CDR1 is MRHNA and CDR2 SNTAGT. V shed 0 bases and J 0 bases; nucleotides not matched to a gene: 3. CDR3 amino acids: CASSDSGQGYSGANVLTF. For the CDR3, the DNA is TGTGCCAGCAGTGACTCGGGACAGGGCTACTCTGGGGCCAACGTCCTGACTTTC.

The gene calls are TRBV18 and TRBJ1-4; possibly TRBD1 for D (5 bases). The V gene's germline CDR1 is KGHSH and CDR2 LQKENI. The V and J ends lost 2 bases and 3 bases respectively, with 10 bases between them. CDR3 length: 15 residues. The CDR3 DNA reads TGTGCCAGCTCACCAGGCAGGGATCCTAATGAAAAACTGTTTTTT. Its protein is CASSPGRDPNEKLFF. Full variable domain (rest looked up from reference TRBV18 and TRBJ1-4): NAGVMQNPRHLVRRRGQEARLRCSPMKGHSHVYWYRQLPEEGLKFMVYLQKENIIDESGMPKERFSAEFPKEGPSILRIQQVVRGDSAAYFCASSPGRDPNEKLFFGSGTQLSVL.

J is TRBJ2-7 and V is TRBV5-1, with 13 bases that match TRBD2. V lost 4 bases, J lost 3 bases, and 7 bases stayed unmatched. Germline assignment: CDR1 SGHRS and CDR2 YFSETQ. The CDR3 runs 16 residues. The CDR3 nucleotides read TGCGCCAGCAGCCAGGGACTAGCGGGGATAGGCTACGAGCAGTACTTC. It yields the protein CASSQGLAGIGYEQYF.

The CDR3 here is CATSRGISGGELFF. CDR3 bases: TGTGCCACCAGCAGAGGGATCTCGGGGGGGGAGCTGTTTTTT. The chain is built from TRBV15 and TRBJ2-2; TRBD2 is a possible D gene (5 bases). The CDR3 covers 14 residues. Trimming took 1 base from V and 8 from J, leaving 11 bases between them. Looked up from germline, CDR1 is LNHNV and CDR2 is YYDKDF (reference sequence).

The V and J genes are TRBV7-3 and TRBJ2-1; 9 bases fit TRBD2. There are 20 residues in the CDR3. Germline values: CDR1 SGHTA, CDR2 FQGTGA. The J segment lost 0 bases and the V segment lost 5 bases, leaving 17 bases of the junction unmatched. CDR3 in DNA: TGTGCCAGCAGCCCCCGGAGGAAAGCGGGGGGCCGGAACTCCTACAATGAGCAGTTCTTC. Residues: CASSPRRKAGGRNSYNEQFF. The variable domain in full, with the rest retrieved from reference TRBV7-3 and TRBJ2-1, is GAGVSQTPSNKVTEKGKYVELRCDPISGHTALYWYRQSLGQGPEFLIYFQGTGAADDSGLPNDRFFAVRPEGSVSTLKIQRTERGDSAVYLCASSPRRKAGGRNSYNEQFFGPGTRLTVL.

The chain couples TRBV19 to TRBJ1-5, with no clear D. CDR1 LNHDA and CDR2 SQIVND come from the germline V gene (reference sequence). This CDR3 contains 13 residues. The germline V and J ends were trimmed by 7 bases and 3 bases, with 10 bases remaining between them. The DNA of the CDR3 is TGTGCCAGTACCGACACGGTCAATCAGCCCCAGCATTTT. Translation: CASTDTVNQPQHF.

The CDR3 DNA is TGTGCCAGCAGCCCGTCGGGGGGCCGGGAGACCCAGTACTTC. Translated, it gives CASSPSGGRETQYF. V usage is TRBV4-2 and J usage is TRBJ2-5; D is perhaps TRBD2 (7 bases). The CDR3 runs 14 residues. Trimming stripped 4 bases from V and 5 bases from J, with 14 bases between. In germline, CDR1 is LGHNA, CDR2 YNFKEQ.

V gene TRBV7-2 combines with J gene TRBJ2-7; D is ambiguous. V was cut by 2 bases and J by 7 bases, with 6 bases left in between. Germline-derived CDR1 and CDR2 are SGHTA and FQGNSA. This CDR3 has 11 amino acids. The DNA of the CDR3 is TGTGCCAGCAGCTTATTCGGGGAGCAGTACTTC. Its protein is CASSLFGEQYF.

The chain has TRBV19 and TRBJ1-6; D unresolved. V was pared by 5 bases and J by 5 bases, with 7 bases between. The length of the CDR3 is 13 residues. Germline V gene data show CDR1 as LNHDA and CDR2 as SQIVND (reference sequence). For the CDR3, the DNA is TGTGCCAGTAGTCGGGTAAATAATTCACCCCTCCACTTT. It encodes CASSRVNNSPLHF.